This T cell receptor beta chain came from a study of T-cell reconstitution after alpha-beta-depleted transplantation in children. Study outcomes and limitations: From surviving recipient T cells and thymic progenitors came the high day-60 TCRbeta diversity observed in some patients. A year had passed since transplant, and T-cell counts and diversity by then came mostly from newly produced T cells. Expanded graft clones numbering several hundred reportedly gave rise to alpha-beta T cells about two months after transplant.

Unique molecular identifiers were built into the TCRbeta library. Using its own MiXCR run on the PCR reads, TCRdb lists one record per CDR3 protein. The sample lists 280,000 or so distinct CDR3 sequences, around a tenth seen once, with roughly a quarter in the top ten. There are many counts of this clonotype. Its specificity is unknown. This CDR3 has 17 amino acids. Germline CDR1 LGHNA, CDR2 YNFKEQ. After removal of 0 bases from V and 2 bases from J, the junction contained 5 bases not matched to a gene. This rearrangement joins TRBV4-2 to TRBJ2-5; 11 bases map to TRBD2. The clonotype originates from a male patient between 2 and 10 years old who had a stem cell transplant for chronic granulomatous disease, so the T cells may come from the graft donor. The material was peripheral blood, obtained 180 days after TCRalphabeta/CD19-depleted stem cell transplant. Here the CDR3 reads CASSQDVAGGLQETQYF. CDR3 in DNA: TGTGCCAGCAGCCAAGATGTAGCGGGGGGGCTACAAGAGACCCAGTACTTC.